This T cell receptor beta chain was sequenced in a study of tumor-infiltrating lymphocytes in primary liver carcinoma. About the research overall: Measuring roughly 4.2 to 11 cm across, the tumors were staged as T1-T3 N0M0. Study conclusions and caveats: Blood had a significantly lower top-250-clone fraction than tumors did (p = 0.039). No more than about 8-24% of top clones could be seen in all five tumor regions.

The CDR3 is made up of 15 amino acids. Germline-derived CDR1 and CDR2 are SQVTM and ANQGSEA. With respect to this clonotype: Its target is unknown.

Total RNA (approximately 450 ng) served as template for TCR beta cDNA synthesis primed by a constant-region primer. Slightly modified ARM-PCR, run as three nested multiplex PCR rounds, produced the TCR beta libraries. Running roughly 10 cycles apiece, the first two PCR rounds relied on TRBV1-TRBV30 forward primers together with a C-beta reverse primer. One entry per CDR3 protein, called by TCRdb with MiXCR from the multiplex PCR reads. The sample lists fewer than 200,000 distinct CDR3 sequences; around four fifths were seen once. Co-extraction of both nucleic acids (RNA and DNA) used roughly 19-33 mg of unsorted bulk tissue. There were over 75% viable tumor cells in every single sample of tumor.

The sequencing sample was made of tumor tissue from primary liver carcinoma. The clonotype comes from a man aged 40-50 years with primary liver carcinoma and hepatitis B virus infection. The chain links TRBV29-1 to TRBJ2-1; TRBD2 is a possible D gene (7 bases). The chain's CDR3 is CRDGLEGGFYNEQFF. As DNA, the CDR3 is TGCAGGGATGGACTAGAGGGGGGGTTCTACAATGAGCAGTTCTTC.